A single TCR beta chain is shown here with its context. The antigen it binds to is not known. The input lacks base qualities; no much larger clone sits a single base away. Preparation of the library involved PCR. The data were produced on an Illumina HiSeq 2500. To normalize quantification of the TCRbeta repertoire, the TCR libraries were built with molecular barcoding that relied on unique molecular identifiers. TCRdb itself trimmed the public reads at Q25 with fastp, ran MiXCR and retained productive beta chains. Identical CDR3 protein sequences are pooled into one entry, listed with their most common genes and DNA. Present in this sample are 200,000 to 250,000 distinct CDR3 sequences, roughly a quarter of which were seen just once. Clones ranked in the top ten supply about 5% of the sample. The sample's treatment or condition label, decoded: allogeneic hematopoietic cell transplantation with graft depleted of TCRalphabeta T cells and CD19 B cells. The children who served as transplant recipients had been given grafts of TCRalphabeta/CD19-depleted allogeneic hematopoietic cells.

This sample is drawn from a study of T-cell reconstitution after alpha-beta-depleted transplantation in children (dated by TCRdb to about 2016). Study-wide context: Using TCR repertoire profiling, the study followed T-cell immune reconstitution in a quantitative way in children after TCRalphabeta/CD19-depleted allogeneic hematopoietic cell transplantation. Overall study outcomes, separate from this receptor: In some patients, high TCRbeta diversity at day 60 was attributed to recipient T cells and intrathymic progenitors that had survived conditioning. Hyperexpanded clone frequencies declined over subsequent months; after one year, T-cell counts and TCRbeta diversity were mostly attributed to newly produced T cells. The apparently early recovery of alphabetaT-cell counts about two months after transplant reportedly depended on only several hundred rapidly expanded clones that came from non-depleted graft cells.

CDR1 MNHEY and CDR2 SVGEGT were looked up in the germline V gene. Measured from the cysteine to the phenylalanine, the CDR3 is 14 residues long. This entry keeps only the CDR3 DNA: 42 bases, framed from base 1. V gives up 7 bases and J gives up 2 bases, and the segment between their germline ends measures 11 bases. Sequenced material: PBMCs, mostly from graft donor cells, taken 360 days after TCRalphabeta/CD19-depleted stem cell transplant. The TCR was taken from a female patient aged 2-9 years who had a stem cell transplant for congenital amegakaryocytic thrombocytopenia, so the T cells may come from the graft donor. The V and J genes are TRBV6-2 or TRBV6-3 and TRBJ2-2, with the D gene not confidently named. The DNA sequence is as follows: TGTGCCAGCACAGGAGACGTTAACACCGGGGAGCTGTTTTTT. This is translated as CASTGDVNTGELFF.